The 28 T cell receptor beta chains below all came from one sample that was sequenced in a study of blood T cells in healthy people across ages. Combining a sample-barcoded 5' primer with a J-beta primer mix, a second PCR ran for about 7 to 12 cycles. One entry per CDR3 protein, called by TCRdb with MiXCR from the 5' RACE reads. The sample yields approximately 780,000 distinct CDR3 sequences, around 25% seen once. In addition, the sample was reused for a study of T cells of mothers and their children.

Material for sequencing was blood. The receptors derive from a boy aged 10-17 years in good health.

The chain uses TRBV20-1 and TRBJ1-5; D is unresolved. Germline V gene data show CDR1 as DFQATT and CDR2 as SNEGSKA (reference sequence). V lost 3 bases, J lost 0 bases, and 6 bases lay in between. This CDR3 region has 13 residues. The CDR3 region is CSARGLSNQPQHF. As DNA, the CDR3 is TGCAGTGCTAGGGGTCTTAGCAATCAGCCCCAGCATTTT.

The table lists this clonotype with many counts. V gene TRBV7-3 combines with J gene TRBJ2-1, with TRBD2 matching 9 bases. This CDR3 comprises 15 residues. Germline V gene sequence: CDR1 SGHTA, CDR2 FQGTGA. Unmatched junction bases numbered 2, after V lost 1 base and J lost 4 bases. The CDR3 loop is CASSLSSGGYNEQFF. The DNA for the CDR3 is TGTGCCAGCAGCTTAAGTAGCGGGGGATACAATGAGCAGTTCTTC.

This sequence joins TRBV2 and TRBJ2-1, with 10 bases matching TRBD2. From germline, CDR1 is SNHLY and CDR2 FYNNEI. The CDR3 is 14 residues long. With V trimmed by 11 bases and J by 7 bases, 11 bases remained unmatched. The CDR3 here is CADAGLSGGNEQFF. In DNA, the CDR3 is TGTGCCGACGCCGGGCTTAGCGGGGGGAATGAGCAGTTCTTC.

This clonotype has only a few counts. J is TRBJ2-5 and V is TRBV5-1, with D perhaps TRBD1 or TRBD2 (5 bases each). This CDR3 has 15 residues. In germline, CDR1 is SGHRS, CDR2 YFSETQ. V gave up 0 bases and J gave up 4 bases, with 13 bases separating them. CDR3 sequence reads: CASSLVPGTGETQYF. The DNA of the CDR3 is TGCGCCAGCAGCTTGGTTCCGGGGACGGGAGAGACCCAGTACTTC.

V and J are TRBV20-1 and TRBJ2-5; D is possibly TRBD1 (5 bases). Germline V gene data show CDR1 as DFQATT and CDR2 as SNEGSKA (reference sequence). The CDR3 is 14 residues long. V shed 3 bases and J shed 5 bases, with 16 bases lying between them. The CDR3 is CSASGDSLGETQYF. The DNA of the CDR3 is TGCAGTGCTAGTGGCGACAGTCTAGGGGAGACCCAGTACTTC.

This clonotype was observed a handful of times. V gene TRBV25-1 combines with J gene TRBJ2-3; TRBD1 agrees at 7 bases. V lost 3 bases to trimming and J lost 2 bases; unmatched junction nucleotides: 5. CDR1 is MGHDK and CDR2 is SYGVNS in the germline V gene. The CDR3 has 15 amino acids. CDR3 nucleotide sequence: TGTGCCAGCAGTGATCCTGGACAGGACACAGATACGCAGTATTTT. Its protein is CASSDPGQDTDTQYF.

This clonotype was seen a handful of times. This chain uses TRBV27 with TRBJ2-1; D may be TRBD1 or TRBD2 (6 bases each). V dropped 2 bases and J dropped 3 bases, with 17 bases sitting between them. This CDR3 region has 17 residues. Germline V gene sequence: CDR1 MNHEY, CDR2 SMNVEV (reference sequence). This CDR3 reads CASSLKLGGPYYNEQFF. DNA of the CDR3: TGTGCCAGCAGTTTAAAGTTAGGGGGGCCGTACTACAATGAGCAGTTCTTC.

This clonotype was seen more than once but under ten times. The V and J genes are TRBV9 and TRBJ2-1, with a possible D match to TRBD2 (5 bases). The germline V gene encodes CDR1 SGDLS and CDR2 YYNGEE. This CDR3 has 18 residues. Trimming pared 4 bases from V and 2 bases from J, leaving 22 bases between. CDR3 protein: CASSPLSPSRKTYNEQFF. The DNA for the CDR3 is TGTGCCAGCAGCCCCCTTTCCCCTAGCCGGAAGACCTACAATGAGCAGTTCTTC.

The rearrangement links TRBV24-1 to TRBJ2-5; D is undetermined. Germline values: CDR1 KGHDR, CDR2 SFDVKD. CDR3 length: 11 residues. With 7 bases removed from V and 5 bases from J, the gap between germline ends came to 7 bases. The CDR3 nucleotides read TGTGCCACCAGACAAGGGGAGACCCAGTACTTC. Translating gives CATRQGETQYF.

The rearrangement links TRBV6-4 to TRBJ2-3; 9 bases are shared with TRBD1. Germline assignment: CDR1 MRHNA and CDR2 SNTAGT. With 3 bases clipped from V and 2 bases from J, the junction kept 3 bases outside the gene matches. The CDR3 contains 15 residues. DNA for the CDR3: TGTGCCAGCAGTGAGACAGGGGGATACACAGATACGCAGTATTTT. Protein sequence: CASSETGGYTDTQYF.

A note on this clonotype: It is likely a read error, because the conserved phenylalanine at the end of the CDR3 is missing. This rearrangement joins TRBV28 to TRBJ1-5; tentative D call: TRBD1 (5 bases). Trimming cost V 4 bases and J 0 bases, with 19 bases left between them. Germline V gives CDR1 MDHEN, CDR2 SYDVKM. The CDR3 totals 18 residues. The CDR3 spells CASSSTPYRLYSNQPQHL. The CDR3 region has the DNA TGTGCCAGCAGTTCCACCCCATACAGGTTATATAGCAATCAGCCCCAGCATCTT.

This clonotype was counted between two and nine times. This chain connects TRBV11-2 to TRBJ2-2; D unclear. The CDR3 is 15 amino acids. Trimming left V 5 bases short and J 3 bases short, with 13 bases between. Per the germline V gene, CDR1 is SGHAT and CDR2 is FQNNGV. The chain's CDR3 is CASSQAMSYTGELFF. The CDR3 DNA is TGTGCCAGCAGCCAAGCGATGAGTTACACCGGGGAGCTGTTTTTT.

The chain combines TRBV2 with TRBJ1-4; D is ambiguous. This CDR3 has 12 residues. Per the germline V gene, CDR1 is SNHLY and CDR2 is FYNNEI. Trimming stripped 7 bases from V and 7 bases from J, with 10 bases between. Here the CDR3 DNA reads TGTGCCAGCACCACGAGGAGTGAAAAACTGTTTTTT. Residues: CASTTRSEKLFF.

The chain employs TRBV6-6 and TRBJ1-1, with D perhaps TRBD1 (5 bases). Germline CDR1 is MNHNY and CDR2 is SVGAGI (reference sequence). V was shortened by 4 bases and J by 3 bases, with 12 bases between the two germline ends. The CDR3 has 14 residues. The CDR3 nucleotides read TGTGCCAGCAGTTCGACAGCACCGTACACTGAAGCTTTCTTT. Protein product: CASSSTAPYTEAFF.

Only a few counts were recorded for this clonotype. One end of the junction varies from germline; a read error may be responsible. This rearrangement joins TRBV7-2 to TRBJ1-4; D is unclear. Germline V gives CDR1 SGHTA, CDR2 FQGNSA. This CDR3 spans 15 amino acids. CDR3 coding DNA: TGTGCCAGCAGCGAAAGGCAGAGAACTAATGAAAAGCTGTTTTTT. Protein: CASSERQRTNEKLFF.

This chain uses TRBV6-1 with TRBJ2-1, with D perhaps TRBD1 (6 bases). V lost 2 bases, J lost 0 bases, and 11 bases lay in between. This CDR3 region has 16 residues. Germline CDR1 reads MNHNS; CDR2 reads SASEGT. CDR3 in DNA: TGTGCCAGCAGTGAATGGGACAAGAGCTCCTACAATGAGCAGTTCTTC. This codes for CASSEWDKSSYNEQFF.

The chain is built from TRBV7-3 and TRBJ2-3, with D unclear. This CDR3 is 12 amino acids long. The V gene's germline CDR1 is SGHTA and CDR2 FQGTGA. V dropped 5 bases and J dropped 7 bases, with 10 bases sitting between them. CDR3 nucleotides: TGTGCCAGCAGCCCGGCTGGGAATACGCAGTATTTT. Its protein product is CASSPAGNTQYF.

This clonotype was observed at least ten times. The V and J genes are TRBV20-1 and TRBJ2-5; D ambiguous. V lost 6 bases, J lost 1 base, and 9 bases lay in between. CDR1 is DFQATT, CDR2 SNEGSKA, per germline (reference sequence). The CDR3 sequence is 12 residues long. The DNA of the CDR3 is TGCAGTGCCCGCGGCTCCCAAGAGACCCAGTACTTC. It codes for CSARGSQETQYF.

The V gene is TRBV7-2, the J gene TRBJ2-1, with 8 bases matching TRBD1. The ends lost 6 bases at V and 0 bases at J; junction bases unmatched: 7. This CDR3 comprises 16 residues. Germline CDR1 and CDR2: SGHTA and FQGNSA. The CDR3 DNA sequence: TGTGCCAGCAGACACGGACAGGGCAGCTCCTACAATGAGCAGTTCTTC. Translating gives CASRHGQGSSYNEQFF.

The chain links TRBV19 to TRBJ2-1; weak D call: TRBD2 (5 bases). V lost 5 bases, J lost 4 bases, and 15 bases lay in between. Germline V lookup: CDR1 LNHDA, CDR2 SQIVND (reference sequence). This CDR3 is built from 15 residues. Here the CDR3 reads CASSFGLAGYNEQFF. CDR3 in DNA: TGTGCCAGTAGTTTTGGTCTAGCTGGGTACAATGAGCAGTTCTTC.

The table lists this clonotype with a few counts. The chain links TRBV2 to TRBJ2-5; 11 bases fit TRBD1. Germline V gene sequence: CDR1 SNHLY, CDR2 FYNNEI. This CDR3 has 15 residues. V shed 7 bases and J 11 bases; nucleotides not matched to a gene: 15. CDR3 in DNA: TGTGCCAGCAAGATCCGGGACAGGGGGTTAGGTGAGCAGTACTTC. Its translation is CASKIRDRGLGEQYF. Looking up the rest from reference TRBV2 and TRBJ2-5 gives the full variable domain: EPEVTQTPSHQVTQMGQEVILRCVPISNHLYFYWYRQILGQKVEFLVSFYNNEISEKSEIFDDQFSVERPDGSNFTLKIRSTKLEDSAMYFCASKIRDRGLGEQYFGPGTRLLVL.

The chain employs TRBV19 and TRBJ2-3; D uncertain. Germline CDR1 reads LNHDA; CDR2 reads SQIVND (reference sequence). V dropped 4 bases and J dropped 4 bases, with 9 bases sitting between them. The CDR3 has 13 amino acids. This CDR3 is CASSRAGADTQYF. CDR3 bases: TGTGCCAGTAGTAGGGCAGGAGCAGATACGCAGTATTTT.

The chain links TRBV27 to TRBJ2-7; D might be TRBD1 (6 bases). Germline values: CDR1 MNHEY, CDR2 SMNVEV (reference sequence). CDR3 length equals 14 residues. Trimming stripped 5 bases from V and 0 bases from J, with 11 bases between. The chain's CDR3 is CASSHTDSSYEQYF. As DNA, the CDR3 is TGTGCCAGCAGTCATACGGACAGCTCCTACGAGCAGTACTTC.

To note about this clonotype: Sequence at one end of the junction differs from germline and may be a read error. This sequence joins TRBV2 and TRBJ2-5, with D perhaps assigned TRBD1 or TRBD2 (5 bases each). Germline V lookup: CDR1 SNHLY, CDR2 FYNNEI. This CDR3 is built from 12 residues. CDR3: CASSAARQGRLF. The CDR3 DNA reads TGTGCCAGCAGTGCCGCCAGGCAGGGACGTCTCTTC.

This chain connects TRBV28 to TRBJ1-1; a weak D match, TRBD1 (6 bases). From germline, CDR1 is MDHEN and CDR2 SYDVKM. V lost 6 bases and J 2 bases, leaving 13 bases between the germline ends. CDR3 size: 14 residues. The CDR3 loop reads CASRRGGRNTEAFF. Here the CDR3 DNA reads TGTGCCAGCAGAAGGGGGGGGAGAAACACTGAAGCTTTCTTT.

J is TRBJ2-1 and V is TRBV7-8; D uncertain. V lost 5 bases and J lost 3, with 14 bases in between. Germline V gene lookup returns CDR1 SGHVS and CDR2 FQNEAQ. This CDR3 contains 15 residues. CDR3 nucleotide sequence: TGTGCCAGCAGCGCCCTTCCTAGAGACTACAATGAGCAGTTCTTC. Amino acid sequence: CASSALPRDYNEQFF.

This clonotype was counted at least ten times. This chain links TRBV7-2 with TRBJ1-4; D is undetermined. The ends were cut back, 1 base at V and 7 bases at J, with 10 bases in the middle. Germline loops: CDR1 SGHTA, CDR2 FQGNSA. The CDR3 runs 14 residues. The CDR3 bases are TGTGCCAGCAGCTTAGGAACCGGGAGTGAAAAACTGTTTTTT. Protein: CASSLGTGSEKLFF.

The CDR3 sequence: CSARIQGSNTEAFF. In nucleotides, the CDR3 is TGCAGTGCTAGAATACAGGGGTCGAACACTGAAGCTTTCTTT. J is TRBJ1-1 and V is TRBV20-1; 7 nucleotides line up with TRBD1. Germline trimming cut 2 bases from V and 1 base from J; bases unmatched to any gene: 4. Germline V gene data show CDR1 as DFQATT and CDR2 as SNEGSKA (reference sequence). The CDR3 spans 14 residues.